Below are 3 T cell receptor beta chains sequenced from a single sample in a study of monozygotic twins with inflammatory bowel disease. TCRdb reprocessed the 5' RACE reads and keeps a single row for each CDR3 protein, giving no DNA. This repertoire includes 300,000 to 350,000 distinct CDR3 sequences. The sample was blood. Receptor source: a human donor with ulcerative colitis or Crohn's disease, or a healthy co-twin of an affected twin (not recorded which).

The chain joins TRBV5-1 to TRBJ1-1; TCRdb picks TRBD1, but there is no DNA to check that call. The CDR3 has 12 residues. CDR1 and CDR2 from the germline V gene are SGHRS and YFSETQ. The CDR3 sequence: CASWGQNTEAFF. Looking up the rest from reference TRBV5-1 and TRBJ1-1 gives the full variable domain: KAGVTQTPRYLIKTRGQQVTLSCSPISGHRSVSWYQQTPGQGLQFLFEYFSETQRNKGNFPGRFSGRQFSNSRSEMNVSTLELGDSALYLCASWGQNTEAFFGQGTRLTVV.

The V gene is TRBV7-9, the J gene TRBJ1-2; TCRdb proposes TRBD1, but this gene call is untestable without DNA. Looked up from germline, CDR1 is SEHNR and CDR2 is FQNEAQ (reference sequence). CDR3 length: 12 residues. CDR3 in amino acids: CASSLGQGGYTF.

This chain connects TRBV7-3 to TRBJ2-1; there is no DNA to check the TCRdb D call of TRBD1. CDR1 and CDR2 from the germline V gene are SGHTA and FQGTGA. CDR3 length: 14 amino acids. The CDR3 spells CASSLVGQGNEQFF.